The 24 T cell receptor beta chains reported below all come from one sample, sequenced in a study of OX40 agonist ivuxolimab in advanced cancers. The assay was immunoSEQ multiplex PCR, and TCRdb's table has in-frame clones only and misses some. Here the sample spans under 85,000 clones, more than 90% being singletons. This sample comprised CD4+ or CD8+ T cells sorted from blood, obtained in a trial of the OX40 agonist ivuxolimab. The receptors derive from an adult with an advanced solid tumor such as melanoma, head and neck, liver or kidney cancer.

The gene calls are TRBV28 and TRBJ2-3, with 11 bases matching TRBD2. The CDR3 covers 16 residues. Looked up from germline, CDR1 is MDHEN and CDR2 is SYDVKM. V lost 6 bases to trimming and J lost 3 bases; unmatched junction nucleotides: 8. CDR3 in DNA: TGTGCCAGCAGGTCACTAGCGGGAGTATGGACAGATACGCAGTATTTT. Protein product: CASRSLAGVWTDTQYF.

This sequence joins TRBV14 and TRBJ2-1, with 7 bases aligning to TRBD2. Germline CDR1 SGHDN, CDR2 FVKESK. CDR3 size: 19 residues. Unmatched junction bases numbered 13, after V lost 1 base and J lost 1 base. This CDR3 is CASSQGVGRTPHSYNEQFF. The CDR3 coding sequence is TGTGCCAGCAGCCAAGGTGTCGGGAGGACCCCACATTCCTACAATGAGCAGTTCTTC.

The rearrangement uses TRBV7-2 and TRBJ2-5; no clear D gene. CDR1 and CDR2 from the germline V gene are SGHTA and FQGNSA. The CDR3 length is 14 residues. The germline V and J ends were trimmed by 2 bases and 0 bases, with 7 bases remaining between them. CDR3 sequence reads: CASSLRLNQETQYF. CDR3 sequence (DNA): TGTGCCAGCAGCTTAAGGTTGAACCAAGAGACCCAGTACTTC.

The CDR3 coding sequence is TGTGCCAGCAGCTTACGAGATCTCTACGAGCAGTACTTC. Translating it yields CASSLRDLYEQYF. The gene calls are TRBV11-1 and TRBJ2-7; D is unclear. CDR3 length equals 13 residues. Trimming removed 2 bases from V and 3 bases from J, with 8 bases in between. Germline values: CDR1 SGHAT, CDR2 FQDESV (reference sequence). The entire variable domain, with the rest obtained from reference TRBV11-1 and TRBJ2-7, is as follows: EAEVAQSPRYKITEKSQAVAFWCDPISGHATLYWYRQILGQGPELLVQFQDESVVDDSQLPKDRFSAERLKGVDSTLKIQPAELGDSAMYLCASSLRDLYEQYFGPGTRLTVT.

The rearrangement uses TRBV28 and TRBJ2-7; 8 nucleotides match TRBD1. The CDR3 has 13 amino acids. Trimming at V came to 3 bases and at J to 5 bases, leaving 3 bases not matched to a gene. Per germline, CDR1 MDHEN and CDR2 SYDVKM. CDR3: CASSLPGGHEQYF. The CDR3 nucleotides are TGTGCCAGCAGTTTGCCAGGGGGCCACGAGCAGTACTTC.

The V gene is TRBV19, the J gene TRBJ2-7; 9 bases match TRBD2. V was clipped by 6 bases and J by 3 bases; unmatched bases: 9. Germline CDR1 LNHDA, CDR2 SQIVND (reference sequence). The CDR3 contains 15 residues. This CDR3 reads CASRMTGTSYYEQYF. The CDR3, as DNA: TGTGCCAGTAGGATGACCGGGACTAGCTACTACGAGCAGTACTTC. The variable domain in full, with the rest retrieved from reference TRBV19 and TRBJ2-7, is DGGITQSPKYLFRKEGQNVTLSCEQNLNHDAMYWYRQDPGQGLRLIYYSQIVNDFQKGDIAEGYSVSREKKESFPLTVTSAQKNPTAFYLCASRMTGTSYYEQYFGPGTRLTVT.

The chain uses TRBV2 and TRBJ1-1, with 8 nucleotides matching TRBD1. The CDR3 runs to 14 residues. Trimming removed 6 bases from V and 4 bases from J; junction bases left unmatched: 7. Germline CDR1 is SNHLY and CDR2 is FYNNEI. The CDR3 nucleotides read TGTGCCAGCAGATTTACAGGGGGGAGCACTGAAGCTTTCTTT. The encoded protein is CASRFTGGSTEAFF.

Here the CDR3 reads CASRSPGQGNLGELFF. The CDR3 region has the DNA TGTGCCAGCAGATCACCGGGACAGGGGAACTTGGGGGAGCTGTTTTTT. The gene calls are TRBV6-6 and TRBJ2-2; 10 bases are shared with TRBD1. After removal of 6 bases from V and 8 bases from J, the junction contained 12 bases not matched to a gene. In germline, CDR1 is MNHNY, CDR2 SVGAGI (reference sequence). The CDR3 is made up of 16 amino acids.

V is TRBV7-2 and J is TRBJ1-3, with 8 positions matching TRBD1. The length of the CDR3 is 14 residues. Germline assignment: CDR1 SGHTA and CDR2 FQGNSA. The V and J ends lost 4 bases and 3 bases, in that order; junction bases with no gene match: 2. The DNA of the CDR3 is TGTGCCAGCAGCTACACAGGGGGTGGAAACACCATATATTTT. Translating gives CASSYTGGGNTIYF.

The V gene is TRBV28, the J gene TRBJ1-1; maybe TRBD1 (6 bases). The CDR3 runs to 15 residues. Trimming left V 2 bases short and J 0 bases short, with 10 bases between. From germline, CDR1 is MDHEN and CDR2 SYDVKM. In DNA, the CDR3 is TGTGCCAGCAGTTTACTGGGACAACTGAACACTGAAGCTTTCTTT. This codes for CASSLLGQLNTEAFF.

The J gene is TRBJ1-2, the V gene TRBV19; unclear D gene. This CDR3 comprises 12 residues. Germline CDR1 and CDR2: LNHDA and SQIVND (reference sequence). V was trimmed by 5 bases and J by 1 base, leaving 5 bases between them. The DNA of the CDR3 is TGTGCCAGTAGTCCCGGTAACTATGGCTACACCTTC. This gives the protein CASSPGNYGYTF.

The chain uses TRBV7-2 and TRBJ1-1; the match to TRBD1 covers 7 bases. The CDR3 is made up of 12 amino acids. V lost 6 bases and J lost 4; bases outside the gene matches: 2. Germline CDR1 is SGHTA and CDR2 is FQGNSA. CDR3 nucleotides: TGTGCCAGCAGAAACAGGGGCACTGAAGCTTTCTTT. Residues: CASRNRGTEAFF.

The chain is built from TRBV28 and TRBJ2-4; perhaps TRBD2 as D (6 bases). Germline CDR1 and CDR2: MDHEN and SYDVKM. Trimming took off 1 base at V and 1 base at J, with 8 bases between the two ends. CDR3 size: 15 residues. CDR3 DNA: TGTGCCAGCAGTTTATCGGGGAGGGCCAAAAACATTCAGTACTTC. This sequence encodes CASSLSGRAKNIQYF.

The chain couples TRBV7-9 to TRBJ1-3; no clear D gene. The CDR3 length is 13 residues. Trimming stripped 5 bases from V and 3 bases from J, with 8 bases between. The germline V gene encodes CDR1 SEHNR and CDR2 FQNEAQ (reference sequence). The CDR3 sequence is CASSPSGGNTIYF. CDR3 DNA sequence: TGTGCCAGCAGCCCCAGCGGTGGAAACACCATATATTTT. Drawing the rest from reference TRBV7-9 and TRBJ1-3, the complete variable domain is DTGVSQNPRHKITKRGQNVTFRCDPISEHNRLYWYRQTLGQGPEFLTYFQNEAQLEKSRLLSDRFSAERPKGSFSTLEIQRTEQGDSAMYLCASSPSGGNTIYFGEGSWLTVV.

The chain employs TRBV18 and TRBJ2-5, with no clear D. Germline assignment: CDR1 KGHSH and CDR2 LQKENI. CDR3 length equals 11 residues. With 5 bases removed from V and 3 bases from J, the gap between germline ends came to 4 bases. CDR3 region: CASSREETQYF. Here the CDR3 DNA reads TGTGCCAGCTCAAGGGAAGAGACCCAGTACTTC.

The V call is TRBV6-4, the J call TRBJ2-1, with 11 positions matching TRBD2. J was trimmed by 3 bases and V by 2 bases; bases with no gene match: 9. The CDR3 is made up of 18 amino acids. Germline CDR1 MRHNA, CDR2 SNTAGT. CDR3 DNA: TGTGCCAGCAGTGACCCCGGGACTAGCGGACGAATCTACAATGAGCAGTTCTTC. Its translation is CASSDPGTSGRIYNEQFF.

J is TRBJ1-5 and V is TRBV19; a weak D match, TRBD1 (6 bases). Looked up from germline, CDR1 is LNHDA and CDR2 is SQIVND (reference sequence). The CDR3 runs 16 residues. V was trimmed by 1 base and J by 0 bases, leaving 10 bases between them. CDR3: CASSIAQTGSNQPQHF. CDR3 coding DNA: TGTGCCAGTAGTATAGCCCAGACAGGTAGCAATCAGCCCCAGCATTTT.

This clone was observed a single time. The chain couples TRBV28 to TRBJ2-1; 14 bases fit TRBD2. The junction had 5 bases not matched to a gene; V was cut back by 5 bases and J by 8 bases. CDR1 is MDHEN, CDR2 SYDVKM, per germline. This CDR3 region has 15 residues. CDR3 in amino acids: CASSRLAGGPDEQFF. CDR3 nucleotides: TGTGCCAGCAGTCGACTAGCGGGAGGGCCAGATGAGCAGTTCTTC. The whole variable domain, remainder taken from reference TRBV28 and TRBJ2-1, is DVKVTQSSRYLVKRTGEKVFLECVQDMDHENMFWYRQDPGLGLRLIYFSYDVKMKEKGDIPEGYSVSREKKERFSLILESASTNQTSMYLCASSRLAGGPDEQFFGPGTRLTVL.

The chain recombines TRBV7-2 with TRBJ2-3, with D unresolved. Germline V CDR1 and CDR2: SGHTA, FQGNSA. The V end was cut by 0 bases, the J end by 4 bases, with 11 bases between. The CDR3 length is 15 residues. The CDR3 loop is CASSLARVRADTQYF. The CDR3 bases are TGTGCCAGCAGCTTAGCGCGAGTTAGGGCAGATACGCAGTATTTT.

This clone has just one count. This rearrangement joins TRBV7-9 to TRBJ1-2; TRBD1 agrees at 7 bases. V shed 3 bases, J shed 4 bases, and the junction held 5 bases outside the gene matches. CDR3 length: 14 residues. Germline CDR1 SEHNR, CDR2 FQNEAQ (reference sequence). CDR3 protein: CASSFPDRAYGYTF. The CDR3 nucleotides read TGTGCCAGCAGCTTTCCCGACAGGGCCTATGGCTACACCTTC.

The rearrangement joins TRBV18 to TRBJ1-1; D is perhaps TRBD1 (5 bases). V was shortened by 6 bases and J by 5 bases, with 16 bases between the two germline ends. The germline CDR1 and CDR2 sequences are KGHSH and LQKENI. CDR3 size: 14 residues. The CDR3 nucleotides are TGTGCCAGCTCTTTCCGGGTGGGGGAGACTGAAGCTTTCTTT. Amino acids: CASSFRVGETEAFF. Full variable domain (remainder filled in from reference TRBV18 and TRBJ1-1): NAGVMQNPRHLVRRRGQEARLRCSPMKGHSHVYWYRQLPEEGLKFMVYLQKENIIDESGMPKERFSAEFPKEGPSILRIQQVVRGDSAAYFCASSFRVGETEAFFGQGTRLTVV.

The genes are TRBV18 and TRBJ2-3, with D tentatively TRBD2 (6 bases). Trimming left V 3 bases short and J 2 bases short, with 18 bases between. The CDR3 has 17 residues. Germline V gene sequence: CDR1 KGHSH, CDR2 LQKENI. This CDR3 reads CASSPFRDSPYTDTQYF. In nucleotides, the CDR3 is TGTGCCAGCTCACCGTTCCGGGACTCACCGTACACAGATACGCAGTATTTT.

The chain recombines TRBV28 with TRBJ2-2; D call uncertain. Germline V lookup: CDR1 MDHEN, CDR2 SYDVKM. The CDR3 extends over 12 amino acids. V dropped 6 bases and J dropped 5 bases, with 7 bases sitting between them. DNA of the CDR3: TGTGCCAGCAGGTTGAGAACCGGGGAGCTGTTTTTT. It yields the protein CASRLRTGELFF. The full variable domain, in which reference TRBV28 and TRBJ2-2 provide the parts outside the CDR3, is DVKVTQSSRYLVKRTGEKVFLECVQDMDHENMFWYRQDPGLGLRLIYFSYDVKMKEKGDIPEGYSVSREKKERFSLILESASTNQTSMYLCASRLRTGELFFGEGSRLTVL.

The chain links TRBV6-5 to TRBJ1-2, with D uncertain. V dropped 2 bases and J dropped 8 bases, with 9 bases sitting between them. Germline-derived CDR1 and CDR2 are MNHEY and SVGAGI. There are 12 residues in the CDR3. CDR3 sequence reads: CASSYTGIGYTF. CDR3 DNA: TGTGCCAGCAGTTACACTGGGATCGGCTACACCTTC.